Described below is a single T cell receptor (beta chain) sequence and its context. The target of this receptor is not known. Within one base of it there is no much larger clone, and no base qualities were kept. CDR1 MNHEY and CDR2 SVGAGI are derived from the germline V gene. After removal of 2 bases from V and 4 bases from J, the junction retains 7 bases not matched to a gene. CDR3 length: 16 amino acids, cysteine to phenylalanine. Solely the CDR3 DNA is kept, with 48 bases framed from the first base. This specimen comes from a study of CD8 T cells in Susac syndrome (dated by TCRdb to the late 2010s). In terms of the full investigation: Of the Susac syndrome patients who were sequenced, roughly 8 were in clinical remission while 5 or 6 had clinically active disease. At the time of blood withdrawal, Susac syndrome patients were either therapy-naive, taking corticosteroids (with some also receiving IVIg), or on IVIg alone. The study used repertoire sequencing to test whether antigen drove CD8+ T cell activation and differentiation in Susac syndrome.

RNA was extracted using the RNeasy kit, and roughly 0.5 to 1 microgram was reverse transcribed with random hexamers. The immunoSEQ multiplex PCR assay, which covers 54 Vbeta and 13 Jbeta segments, was used to amplify TCR beta CDR3 regions. PCR amplification bias was corrected by using a synthetic template baseline for primer optimization and computational correction. The original pipeline was this. Reads were annotated to V, D and J genes according to IMGT and were analyzed with immunoSEQ Analyzer, with only productive sequences retained. Clonality was computed as one minus Shannon entropy normalized by log2 of the number of productive unique sequences. For each patient and control, public and private clones were evaluated within the 100 most prevalent clones. Susac-specific clones were defined as absent from healthy and MS cohorts, 800 to 1,200 published viral clones and other ImmuneACCESS disease sequences. Starting from the raw public reads, TCRdb applied fastp trimming at Q25, assembled clones with MiXCR and retained in-frame beta chains. Every entry covers one CDR3 protein and lists the most common genes and DNA from its rows. None of the V and J calls come from the authors' own analysis; TCRdb made them. The sample contains some 110,000 distinct CDR3 sequences, roughly 95% of them found a single time. The ten largest clones add up to less than 0.15% of the sample.

Peripheral blood CD8+ and CD4+ T cells from healthy donors, Susac syndrome patients and multiple sclerosis patients were profiled by high-throughput TCR beta sequencing. The Susac syndrome patients fulfilled recently defined diagnostic criteria for definite or probable disease. Bulk CD8+ and CD4+ T cells were purified by magnetic negative isolation, while CD8+ TEMRA cells were enriched using FACS. Blood was collected in EDTA tubes and processed within 24 hours, with PBMCs isolated through density gradient centrifugation. PBMCs intended for TCR sequencing were cryopreserved in liquid nitrogen and were subsequently thawed in a 37 degrees C water bath. Purity of sorted or isolated CD4+, CD8+ and CD8+ TEMRA cells was at least 90%. Findings and caveats that apply to the study as a whole: The TCR sequencing and HLA analysis was acknowledged to have included a relatively small number of individuals. No clonal expansion was detected in the CD4+ T cell repertoire of Susac syndrome patients.

The sequence derives from a human donor with Susac syndrome. Recombination joined TRBV6-5 with TRBJ2-5, with 10 bases aligning to TRBD2. The sample taken for sequencing was CD4+ T cells from PBMCs. The CDR3 reads as follows: CASSYLPPSGRETQYF. The sequenced DNA: TGTGCCAGCAGTTACCTACCCCCTAGCGGGAGAGAGACCCAGTACTTC.